The rows below give T cell receptor beta chains drawn from one sample of a study of blood T cells in healthy people across ages. TCRdb independently ran MiXCR on the 5' RACE reads; one entry per CDR3 protein. The table records approximately 1.5 million distinct CDR3 sequences, 42% of them present only once. Sequencing was done on a sample of blood. These receptors all stem from a woman between 18 and 30 years old in good health. CDR3s include the opening cysteine and the closing phenylalanine or tryptophan. A D gene is named only where the DNA matches it firmly. The listing skips clone size in some rows; elsewhere it reads once, few, many or a size class.

v_gene	d_gene	abundance	j_gene	CDR3aa	CDR3nt
TRBV7-2	NA	NA	TRBJ2-7	CAIQDTPYEQYF	TGTGCCATCCAGGACACCCCCTACGAGCAGTACTTC
TRBV20-1	NA	few	TRBJ2-5	CSARDEAGWETQYF	TGCAGTGCTAGAGACGAAGCGGGTTGGGAGACCCAGTACTTC
TRBV20-1	NA	few	TRBJ1-1	CSATKNTEAFF	TGCAGTGCCACGAAGAACACTGAAGCTTTCTTT
TRBV5-1	NA	few	TRBJ2-7	CASSLGRWGLHEQYF	TGCGCCAGCAGCTTGGGTCGTTGGGGGCTCCACGAGCAGTACTTC
TRBV12-3/TRBV12-4	NA	NA	TRBJ2-1	CASGILETQFF	TGTGCCAGCGGTATATTGGAGACCCAGTTCTTC
TRBV13	TRBD1	NA	TRBJ1-2	CASSPPSGQNYGYTF	TGTGCCAGCAGCCCCCCCTCGGGACAGAACTATGGCTACACCTTC
TRBV4-1	NA	NA	TRBJ1-2	CASSQDQQINYGYTF	TGCGCCAGCAGCCAAGATCAACAGATTAACTATGGCTACACCTTC
TRBV28	NA	NA	TRBJ2-7	CASSFRGTLSYEQYF	TGTGCCAGCAGTTTTAGAGGGACTCTTTCCTACGAGCAGTACTTC
TRBV6-2/TRBV6-3	NA	NA	TRBJ2-6	CASSYYSSGANVLTF	TGTGCCAGCAGTTACTATTCCTCTGGGGCCAACGTCCTGACTTTC
TRBV7-2	NA	NA	TRBJ1-5	CASSLVVYQPQHF	TGTGCCAGCAGCTTAGTAGTCTATCAGCCCCAGCATTTT
TRBV11-2	NA	NA	TRBJ2-7	CASSLRLADNEQYF	TGTGCCAGCAGCTTAAGGCTAGCCGACAATGAGCAGTACTTC
TRBV5-1	NA	NA	TRBJ1-1	CASSGGGAVWWTEAFF	TGCGCCAGCAGCGGGGGAGGGGCGGTTTGGTGGACTGAAGCTTTCTTT
TRBV10-3	TRBD1	NA	TRBJ1-5	CAISESDRVNQPQHF	TGTGCCATCAGTGAGTCCGACAGGGTCAATCAGCCCCAGCATTTT
TRBV6-2/TRBV6-3	TRBD1	NA	TRBJ2-7	CASSPAKKTGGFDEQYF	TGTGCCAGCAGTCCCGCAAAAAAGACAGGGGGTTTCGACGAGCAGTACTTC
TRBV20-1	NA	NA	TRBJ1-6	CSASRGDSPLHF	TGCAGTGCCAGCCGGGGGGATTCACCCCTCCACTTT
TRBV9	NA	NA	TRBJ2-7	CASSAQTGSYEQYF	TGTGCCAGCAGCGCTCAAACAGGGAGCTACGAGCAGTACTTC
TRBV4-2	NA	few	TRBJ2-1	CASSVRDLNNEQFF	TGTGCCAGCAGCGTCCGGGATCTCAACAATGAGCAGTTCTTC
TRBV9	NA	few	TRBJ2-3	CASSPPGGSGTDTQYF	TGTGCCAGCAGCCCCCCTGGGGGGTCGGGGACAGATACGCAGTATTTT
TRBV12-3/TRBV12-4	TRBD2	few	TRBJ2-5	CASRPGLTAQYF	TGTGCCAGCAGGCCGGGACTAACGGCCCAGTACTTC
TRBV11-3	NA	NA	TRBJ2-3	CASSPGDSRADTQYF	TGTGCCAGCAGCCCGGGGGATAGCAGGGCGGATACGCAGTATTTT
TRBV12-3/TRBV12-4	TRBD2	NA	TRBJ2-4	CTSNPGGAGGKNIQYF	TGTACCAGCAATCCGGGGGGGGCTGGTGGCAAAAACATTCAGTACTTC
TRBV12-3/TRBV12-4	NA	few	TRBJ2-3	CASSLIAAFGTQYF	TGTGCCAGCAGTTTAATAGCAGCTTTCGGTACGCAGTATTTT
TRBV7-2	NA	NA	TRBJ1-2	CASSLRAFTGTHGYTF	TGTGCCAGCAGCTTACGGGCATTTACAGGGACCCATGGCTACACCTTC
TRBV4-1	NA	few	TRBJ2-1	CASSPTGREWSSYNEQFF	TGCGCCAGCAGCCCGACAGGGCGGGAATGGAGCTCCTACAATGAGCAGTTCTTC
TRBV12-3/TRBV12-4	NA	few	TRBJ1-1	CASSLLGRGNTEAFF	TGTGCCAGCAGTTTATTGGGCAGGGGGAACACTGAAGCTTTCTTT
TRBV5-1	TRBD2	few	TRBJ2-1	CASAALYAGGASSYNEQFF	TGCGCCAGCGCCGCCCTATATGCGGGGGGGGCGAGCTCCTACAATGAGCAGTTCTTC
TRBV11-2	NA	many	TRBJ2-5	CASSLGRGLGLTQYF	TGTGCCAGCAGCTTAGGTCGGGGGTTAGGGTTGACCCAGTACTTC
TRBV4-1	NA	NA	TRBJ2-5	CASSQDEQTETQYF	TGCGCCAGCAGCCAAGATGAACAAACAGAGACCCAGTACTTC